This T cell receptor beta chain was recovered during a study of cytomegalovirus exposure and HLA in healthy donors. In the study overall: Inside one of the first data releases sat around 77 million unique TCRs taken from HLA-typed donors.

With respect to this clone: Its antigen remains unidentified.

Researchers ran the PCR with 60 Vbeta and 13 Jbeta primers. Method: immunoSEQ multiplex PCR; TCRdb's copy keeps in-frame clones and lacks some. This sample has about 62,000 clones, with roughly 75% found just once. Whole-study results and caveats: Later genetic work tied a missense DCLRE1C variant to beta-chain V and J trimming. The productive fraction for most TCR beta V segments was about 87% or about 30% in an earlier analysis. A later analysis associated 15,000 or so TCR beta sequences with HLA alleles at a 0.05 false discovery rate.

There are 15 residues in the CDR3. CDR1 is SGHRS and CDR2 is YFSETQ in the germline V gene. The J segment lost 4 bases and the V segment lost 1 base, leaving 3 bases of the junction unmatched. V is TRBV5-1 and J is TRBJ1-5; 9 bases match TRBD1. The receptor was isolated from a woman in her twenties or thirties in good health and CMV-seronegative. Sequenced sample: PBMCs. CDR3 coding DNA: TGCGCCAGCAGCTTGTCAGGACAGGGGAATCAGCCCCAGCATTTT. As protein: CASSLSGQGNQPQHF.